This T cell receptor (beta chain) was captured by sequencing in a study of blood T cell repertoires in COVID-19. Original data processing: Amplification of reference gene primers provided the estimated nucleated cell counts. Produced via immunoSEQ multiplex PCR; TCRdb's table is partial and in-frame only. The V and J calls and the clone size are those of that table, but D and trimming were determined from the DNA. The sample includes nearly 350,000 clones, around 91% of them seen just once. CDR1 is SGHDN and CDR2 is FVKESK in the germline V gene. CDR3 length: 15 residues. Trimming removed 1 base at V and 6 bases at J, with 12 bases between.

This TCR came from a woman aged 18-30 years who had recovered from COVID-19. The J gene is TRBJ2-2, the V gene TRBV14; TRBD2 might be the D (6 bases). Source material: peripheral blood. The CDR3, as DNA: TGTGCCAGCAGCCAAGGGAGGGCAGGGCCCGGGGAGCTGTTTTTT. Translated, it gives CASSQGRAGPGELFF.